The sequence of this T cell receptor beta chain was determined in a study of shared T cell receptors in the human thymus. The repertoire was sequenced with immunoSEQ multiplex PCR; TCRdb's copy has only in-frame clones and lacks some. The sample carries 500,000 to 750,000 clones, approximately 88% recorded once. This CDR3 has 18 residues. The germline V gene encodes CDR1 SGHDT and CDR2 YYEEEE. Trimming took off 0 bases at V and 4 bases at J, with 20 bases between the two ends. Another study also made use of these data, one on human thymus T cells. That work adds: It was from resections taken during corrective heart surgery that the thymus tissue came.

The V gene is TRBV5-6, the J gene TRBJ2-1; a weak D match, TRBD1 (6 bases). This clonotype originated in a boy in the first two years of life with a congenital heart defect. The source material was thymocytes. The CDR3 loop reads CASSLGGPLTFAYNEQFF. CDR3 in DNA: TGTGCCAGCAGCTTGGGGGGGCCCCTAACATTCGCATACAATGAGCAGTTCTTC.